What follows are 27 T cell receptor beta chains derived from one specimen sequenced in a study of cytomegalovirus exposure and HLA in healthy donors. PCR involved 60 Vbeta and 13 Jbeta primers. Repertoires were generated with immunoSEQ multiplex PCR, while TCRdb's copy carries only in-frame clones and drops some. The sample has about 150,000 clones, just over 65% seen once. The sample was PBMCs. The receptors stem from a woman aged 55-69 years in good health and CMV-seronegative.

The V and J genes are TRBV7-9 and TRBJ2-3; possibly TRBD2 for D (6 bases). The CDR3 sequence is 15 residues long. Trimming took 2 bases from V and 4 from J, leaving 13 bases between them. Germline CDR1 SEHNR, CDR2 FQNEAQ (reference sequence). The DNA for the CDR3 is TGTGCCAGCAGCTTACGGGAGTACGCCCCAGATACGCAGTATTTT. Translated: CASSLREYAPDTQYF.

This chain links TRBV19 with TRBJ2-7, with 7 bases that match TRBD1. Germline V lookup: CDR1 LNHDA, CDR2 SQIVND (reference sequence). The trim removed 3 bases at V and 2 bases at J, leaving 4 bases unmatched. The CDR3 totals 14 residues. CDR3 bases: TGTGCCAGTAGTATGCTAGACAGGGCCTACGAGCAGTACTTC. It is translated as CASSMLDRAYEQYF. Looking up the rest from reference TRBV19 and TRBJ2-7 gives the full variable domain: DGGITQSPKYLFRKEGQNVTLSCEQNLNHDAMYWYRQDPGQGLRLIYYSQIVNDFQKGDIAEGYSVSREKKESFPLTVTSAQKNPTAFYLCASSMLDRAYEQYFGPGTRLTVT.

V is TRBV10-2 and J is TRBJ1-1; no definite D call. Germline-derived CDR1 and CDR2 are WSHSY and SAAADI. Trimming stripped 8 bases from V and 0 bases from J, with 10 bases between. This CDR3 has 13 residues. CDR3 coding DNA: TGCGCCAGCTCTAGGAAGATGAACACTGAAGCTTTCTTT. It specifies CASSRKMNTEAFF.

The rearrangement links TRBV5-4 to TRBJ2-5; D unclear. The DNA end is a closer match to TRBJ2-7, so the J assignment may be wrong. In germline, CDR1 is SGHNT, CDR2 YYREEE (reference sequence). The CDR3 totals 12 residues. For the CDR3, the DNA is TGTGCCAGCAGCATGAGGCCCTACGAGCAGTACTTC. Translating it yields CASSMRPYEQYF.

The chain combines TRBV18 with TRBJ1-1; 9 bases map to TRBD1. V lost 3 bases, J lost 1 base, and 9 bases stayed unmatched. CDR1 is KGHSH, CDR2 LQKENI, per germline. The CDR3 has 17 amino acids. CDR3 DNA: TGTGCCAGCTCACCCGGCCTTACAGGGGGCGGGAACACTGAAGCTTTCTTT. It encodes CASSPGLTGGGNTEAFF.

The chain carries TRBV9 and TRBJ2-3, with 11 nucleotides matching TRBD1. CDR3 length: 15 residues. Per the germline V gene, CDR1 is SGDLS and CDR2 is YYNGEE. The V segment lost 4 bases and the J segment 3 bases; nucleotides outside the gene matches: 4. The CDR3 here is CASSNRDRGTDTQYF. The CDR3 DNA follows: TGTGCCAGCAGCAACCGGGACAGGGGGACAGATACGCAGTATTTT.

The chain joins TRBV21-1 to TRBJ1-1; the DNA was not used to check the table's D call, TRBD1. TRBV21-1 is a recognized pseudogene. The CDR3 length is 13 residues. The CDR3 region has the DNA TGTGCCAGCAGCAACAGGGGTAGTGGGGAAGCTTTCTTT. Amino acids: CASSNRGSGEAFF.

The chain is built from TRBV5-1 and TRBJ2-1; 10 bases are a match to TRBD2. Losses at the gene ends were 1 base for V and 5 bases for J; bases not matched to a gene: 3. Germline V lookup: CDR1 SGHRS, CDR2 YFSETQ. This CDR3 contains 15 residues. CDR3: CASSLQLAGNNEQFF. The CDR3 region has the DNA TGCGCCAGCAGCTTGCAACTAGCGGGAAACAATGAGCAGTTCTTC.

The chain employs TRBV7-3 and TRBJ2-2; the D gene is possibly TRBD2 (6 bases). There are 15 residues in the CDR3. The V gene lost 3 bases and the J gene lost 1 base, with 9 bases spanning the gap. Per the germline V gene, CDR1 is SGHTA and CDR2 is FQGTGA. The CDR3 loop is CASSLGLGNTGELFF. DNA of the CDR3: TGTGCCAGCAGCTTGGGACTGGGGAACACCGGGGAGCTGTTTTTT. Full variable domain (remainder filled in from reference TRBV7-3 and TRBJ2-2): GAGVSQTPSNKVTEKGKYVELRCDPISGHTALYWYRQSLGQGPEFLIYFQGTGAADDSGLPNDRFFAVRPEGSVSTLKIQRTERGDSAVYLCASSLGLGNTGELFFGEGSRLTVL.

This sequence joins TRBV9 and TRBJ2-7, with 9 bases that match TRBD1. V shed 2 bases, J shed 3 bases, and the junction held 6 bases outside the gene matches. The CDR3 loop spans 15 amino acids. The germline V gene has CDR1 SGDLS and CDR2 YYNGEE. CDR3 sequence reads: CASSVSWTGDYEQYF. In nucleotides, the CDR3 is TGTGCCAGCAGCGTGTCCTGGACAGGGGACTACGAGCAGTACTTC.

This clone was observed a handful of times. V usage is TRBV18 and J usage is TRBJ1-2; TRBD1 matches at 8 bases. The germline V gene has CDR1 KGHSH and CDR2 LQKENI. This CDR3 comprises 15 residues. The trim removed 6 bases at V and 4 bases at J, leaving 10 bases unmatched. The DNA of the CDR3 is TGTGCCAGCTCCCCTCTCGGACAGGGTTCCTATGGCTACACCTTC. Its translation is CASSPLGQGSYGYTF.

In DNA, the CDR3 is TGCGCCAGCAGCCAAGATCTAGGCCCGTTCTATGGCTACACCTTC. Translation: CASSQDLGPFYGYTF. This chain connects TRBV4-1 to TRBJ1-2; unclear D gene. The CDR3 length is 15 residues. The V end was cut by 0 bases, the J end by 4 bases, with 12 bases between. Germline CDR1 reads MGHRA; CDR2 reads YSYEKL.

This chain uses TRBV6-6 with TRBJ2-6; D is unclear. CDR1 and CDR2 (germline): MNHNY, SVGAGI (reference sequence). The CDR3 has 15 amino acids. V was cut by 5 bases and J by 2 bases, with 10 bases left in between. The CDR3 protein is CASSEQATGANVLTF. CDR3 nucleotides: TGTGCCAGCAGTGAGCAGGCTACTGGGGCCAACGTCCTGACTTTC.

With respect to this clone: Mismatch with germline at one junction end may stem from a read error. The J gene is TRBJ2-7, the V gene TRBV7-7; D gene uncertain. Looked up from germline, CDR1 is SSHAT and CDR2 is FNYEAQ (reference sequence). This CDR3 has 16 amino acids. For the CDR3, the DNA is TGTGCTAGCAGCTTTCTAACTACTTCCCACTCCTACGAGCAGTACTTC. It is translated as CASSFLTTSHSYEQYF.

The chain recombines TRBV10-3 with TRBJ2-1, with 11 bases identical to TRBD1. With V trimmed by 6 bases and J by 6 bases, 4 bases remained unmatched. Germline V CDR1 and CDR2: ENHRY, SYGVKD. This CDR3 comprises 14 residues. The CDR3: CAISSDRGRNEQFF. As DNA, the CDR3 is TGTGCCATCAGCTCGGACAGGGGGCGCAATGAGCAGTTCTTC.

The chain uses TRBV7-9 and TRBJ1-4; possibly TRBD1 for D (5 bases). CDR1 is SEHNR, CDR2 FQNEAQ, per germline (reference sequence). CDR3 length equals 15 residues. V lost 1 base to trimming and J lost 6 bases, with 12 bases between them. CDR3 amino acids: CASSLEKGSHEKLFF. CDR3 in DNA: TGTGCCAGCAGCTTAGAGAAGGGGTCCCATGAAAAACTGTTTTTT.

The chain combines TRBV19 with TRBJ2-4; D might be TRBD1 (6 bases). V lost 1 base and J lost 8, with 15 bases in between. Looked up from germline, CDR1 is LNHDA and CDR2 is SQIVND (reference sequence). This CDR3 contains 15 residues. CDR3 DNA: TGTGCCAGTAGTATAGGGGGCAGGGGTGGAGACATTCAGTACTTC. Translating gives CASSIGGRGGDIQYF.

On this clone: At the DNA level, this CDR3 is encoded by other sequences in the same sample as well. V is TRBV19 and J is TRBJ2-7; D perhaps matches TRBD1 (5 bases). In germline, CDR1 is LNHDA, CDR2 SQIVND (reference sequence). Between the trimmed V and J ends, which lost 3 bases and 2 bases, there was a span of 8 bases. This CDR3 spans 13 amino acids. The CDR3 nucleotides read TGTGCCAGTAGTATTGGCAGGGCCTACGAGCAGTACTTC. This sequence encodes CASSIGRAYEQYF.

The V gene is TRBV9, the J gene TRBJ2-7; D may be TRBD2 (6 bases). Looked up from germline, CDR1 is SGDLS and CDR2 is YYNGEE. This CDR3 has 14 amino acids. Trimming pared 0 bases from V and 0 bases from J, leaving 7 bases between. In DNA form, the CDR3 reads TGTGCCAGCAGCGTAGGGGGGGACTCCTACGAGCAGTACTTC. Residues: CASSVGGDSYEQYF.

V and J are TRBV27 and TRBJ1-6, with 8 bases matching TRBD1. The germline V gene encodes CDR1 MNHEY and CDR2 SMNVEV (reference sequence). The CDR3 consists of 15 residues. V shed 3 bases, J shed 5 bases, and the junction held 3 bases outside the gene matches. In nucleotides, the CDR3 is TGTGCCAGCAGTTTCGGACAGGGAAATAATTCACCCCTCCACTTT. This encodes CASSFGQGNNSPLHF.

The gene calls are TRBV5-1 and TRBJ2-2, with TRBD1 matching over 7 bases. With V trimmed by 0 bases and J by 6 bases, 2 bases remained unmatched. CDR1 is SGHRS, CDR2 YFSETQ, per germline. The CDR3 contains 14 residues. The chain's CDR3 is CASSLARGSGELFF. Here the CDR3 DNA reads TGCGCCAGCAGCTTGGCCAGGGGGTCCGGGGAGCTGTTTTTT.

A single count supports this clone. This sequence joins TRBV11-2 and TRBJ2-1; TRBD2 matches 7 bases. Germline lookup yields CDR1 SGHAT and CDR2 FQNNGV. The CDR3 runs 14 residues. Trimming at V came to 3 bases and at J to 6 bases, leaving 5 bases not matched to a gene. This chain's CDR3 is CASSFVSSGNEQFF. Written as DNA, the CDR3 is TGTGCCAGCAGCTTTGTCTCTAGCGGCAATGAGCAGTTCTTC.

This clone was picked up a small number of times. The chain carries TRBV9 and TRBJ2-5; 7 bases match TRBD2. TRBJ2-7 explains the end of the DNA better; the J call may be wrong. The length of the CDR3 is 16 residues. Germline assignment: CDR1 SGDLS and CDR2 YYNGEE. The CDR3 protein is CASSVGSREYVHEQYF. DNA for the CDR3: TGTGCCAGCAGCGTAGGTTCGCGGGAGTATGTCCACGAGCAGTACTTC.

This chain links TRBV19 with TRBJ1-4; possibly TRBD1 for D (5 bases). V lost 5 bases and J 8 bases, leaving 12 bases between the germline ends. The CDR3 is 13 residues long. From germline, CDR1 is LNHDA and CDR2 SQIVND (reference sequence). CDR3 loop: CASSLTPGEKLFF. CDR3 DNA: TGTGCCAGTAGTCTAACACCAGGGGAAAAACTGTTTTTT. Drawing the rest from reference TRBV19 and TRBJ1-4, the complete variable domain is DGGITQSPKYLFRKEGQNVTLSCEQNLNHDAMYWYRQDPGQGLRLIYYSQIVNDFQKGDIAEGYSVSREKKESFPLTVTSAQKNPTAFYLCASSLTPGEKLFFGSGTQLSVL.

The CDR3 coding sequence is TGTGCCAGCAGTCCTACTAGCGGAAGCTCCTACGAGCAGTACTTC. Encoded protein: CASSPTSGSSYEQYF. V is TRBV7-3 and J is TRBJ2-7, with 8 bases lining up with TRBD2. Germline V gives CDR1 SGHTA, CDR2 FQGTGA. CDR3 length: 15 residues. The junction had 7 bases not matched to a gene; V was cut back by 6 bases and J by 0 bases.

This clone was found a few times. V and J are TRBV7-9 and TRBJ1-5; 8 bases align to TRBD1. The CDR3 covers 15 residues. V lost 4 bases and J lost 2; bases outside the gene matches: 4. Germline assignment: CDR1 SEHNR and CDR2 FQNEAQ (reference sequence). CDR3 nucleotide sequence: TGTGCCAGCAGCTCCCTGGACAGGGGCAATCAGCCCCAGCATTTT. It encodes CASSSLDRGNQPQHF.

In its sample, this clone was seen once. V and J are TRBV6-6 and TRBJ1-3, with D unclear. Trimming shortened V by 6 bases and J by 4 bases, and 10 bases separated the two germline ends. Germline CDR1 MNHNY, CDR2 SVGAGI (reference sequence). This CDR3 has 13 amino acids. The CDR3 nucleotides are TGTGCCAGCAGGAACATTCTGGGAAACACCATATATTTT. Translation gives CASRNILGNTIYF.